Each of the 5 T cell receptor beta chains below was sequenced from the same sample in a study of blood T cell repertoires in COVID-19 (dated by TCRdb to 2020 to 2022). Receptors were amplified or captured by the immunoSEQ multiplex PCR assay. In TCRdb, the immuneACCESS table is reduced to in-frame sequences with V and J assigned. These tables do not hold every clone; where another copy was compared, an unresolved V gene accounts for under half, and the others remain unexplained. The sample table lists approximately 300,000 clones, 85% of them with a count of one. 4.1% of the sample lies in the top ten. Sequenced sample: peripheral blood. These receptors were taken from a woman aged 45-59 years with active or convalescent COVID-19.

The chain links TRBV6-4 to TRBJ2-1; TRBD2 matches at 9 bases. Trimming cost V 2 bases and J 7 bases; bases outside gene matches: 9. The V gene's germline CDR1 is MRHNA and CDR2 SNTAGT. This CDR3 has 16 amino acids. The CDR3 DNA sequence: TGTGCCAGCAGTGACGGTGGACTAGCGCGGAGGAATGAGCAGTTCTTC. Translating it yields CASSDGGLARRNEQFF.

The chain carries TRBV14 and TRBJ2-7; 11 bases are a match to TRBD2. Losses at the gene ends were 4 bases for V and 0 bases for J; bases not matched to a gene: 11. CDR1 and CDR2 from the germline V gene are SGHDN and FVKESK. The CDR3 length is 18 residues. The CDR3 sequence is CASSPPGLAGGSSYEQYF. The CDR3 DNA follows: TGTGCCAGCAGCCCCCCCGGGTTAGCGGGAGGGTCCTCCTACGAGCAGTACTTC.

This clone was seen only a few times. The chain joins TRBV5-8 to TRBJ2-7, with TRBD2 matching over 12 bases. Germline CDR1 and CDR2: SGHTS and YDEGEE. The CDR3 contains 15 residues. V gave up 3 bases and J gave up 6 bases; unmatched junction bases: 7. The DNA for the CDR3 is TGTGCCAGCAGCTCACGACTAGCGGGAGTACGCGAGCAGTACTTC. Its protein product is CASSSRLAGVREQYF.

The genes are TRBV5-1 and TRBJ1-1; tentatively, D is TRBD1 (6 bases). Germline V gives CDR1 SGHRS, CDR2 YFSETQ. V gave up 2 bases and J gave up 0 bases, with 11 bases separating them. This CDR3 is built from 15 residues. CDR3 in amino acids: CASSLRQAMNTEAFF. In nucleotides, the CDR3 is TGCGCCAGCAGCTTAAGACAGGCCATGAACACTGAAGCTTTCTTT.

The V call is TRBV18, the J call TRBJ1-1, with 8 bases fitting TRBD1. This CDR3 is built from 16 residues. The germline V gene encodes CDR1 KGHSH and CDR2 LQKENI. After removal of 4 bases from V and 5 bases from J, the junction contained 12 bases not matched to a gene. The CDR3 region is CASSLTPPTGDTEAFF. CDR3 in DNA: TGTGCCAGCTCACTCACCCCACCGACAGGGGATACTGAAGCTTTCTTT.